The 9 T cell receptor beta chains below come from one sample, sequenced in a study of T cells in Graves' hyperthyroidism and ophthalmopathy. RNA transcripts gave rise to amplified TCR beta CDR3 regions. Using the HTBI primer set, a first-round RT-PCR was run on the TCR CDR3. MiXCR, run by TCRdb on the multiplex PCR reads, gives a single entry per CDR3 protein. The sample shows about 410,000 distinct CDR3 sequences, roughly 14% of them seen only once. Sequenced material: blood. The receptors come from a man aged 18 to 29 with Graves' ophthalmopathy.

This clonotype was observed at least ten times. This rearrangement joins TRBV11-3 to TRBJ2-7; 9 bases align to TRBD1. Germline V lookup: CDR1 SGHNT, CDR2 YENEEA. J gave up 5 bases and V 5 bases, and 7 bases lay outside the gene matches. The CDR3 length is 14 residues. The CDR3 DNA reads as TGTGCCAGCAGCCCGGGACAGGGCCTTCACGAGCAGTACTTC. This encodes CASSPGQGLHEQYF.

The chain couples TRBV5-6 to TRBJ1-1; D perhaps matches TRBD1 (5 bases). CDR1 and CDR2 (germline): SGHDT, YYEEEE. This CDR3 spans 15 amino acids. V lost 1 base and J 1 base, leaving 11 bases between the germline ends. The CDR3 sequence is CASSLLDTANTEAFF. The CDR3 DNA sequence: TGTGCCAGCAGCTTGTTGGACACGGCGAACACTGAAGCTTTCTTT. Full variable domain (remainder filled in from reference TRBV5-6 and TRBJ1-1): DAGVTQSPTHLIKTRGQQVTLRCSPKSGHDTVSWYQQALGQGPQFIFQYYEEEERQRGNFPDRFSGHQFPNYSSELNVNALLLGDSALYLCASSLLDTANTEAFFGQGTRLTVV.

In its sample, this clonotype was seen many times. The chain is built from TRBV4-1 and TRBJ2-7, with D perhaps matching TRBD1 or TRBD2 (5 bases each). CDR3 size: 15 residues. In germline, CDR1 is MGHRA, CDR2 YSYEKL. The ends were cut back, 1 base at V and 3 bases at J, with 13 bases in the middle. The chain's CDR3 is CASSQVVGEFYEQYF. In DNA, the CDR3 is TGCGCCAGCAGCCAAGTTGTAGGGGAGTTCTACGAGCAGTACTTC.

This clonotype was found many times. V usage is TRBV29-1 and J usage is TRBJ2-7, with 10 bases lining up with TRBD2. The CDR3 runs 15 residues. The ends lost 1 base at V and 2 bases at J; junction bases unmatched: 5. The germline CDR1 and CDR2 sequences are SQVTM and ANQGSEA. The CDR3 region is CSVEGLAGVPYEQYF. The CDR3 DNA reads TGCAGCGTTGAAGGGCTAGCGGGAGTCCCCTACGAGCAGTACTTC.

There are many counts of this clonotype. CDR3 loop: CASSQDLLVPYNEQFF. CDR3 DNA sequence: TGTGCCAGCAGCCAAGATTTGCTTGTCCCCTACAATGAGCAGTTCTTC. The chain carries TRBV3-1 and TRBJ2-1; D is ambiguous. V was trimmed by 0 bases and J by 2 bases, leaving 11 bases between them. Per the germline V gene, CDR1 is LGHDT and CDR2 is YNNKEL (reference sequence). CDR3 size: 16 residues.

This clonotype was detected ten times or more. The chain employs TRBV10-3 and TRBJ2-5; possible D gene TRBD2, 6 bases. This CDR3 spans 14 amino acids. Germline V lookup: CDR1 ENHRY, CDR2 SYGVKD. Trimming stripped 1 base from V and 4 bases from J, with 10 bases between. CDR3 in DNA: TGTGCCATCAGTGAGTTGGAGGGCCGAGAGACCCAGTACTTC. Amino acid sequence: CAISELEGRETQYF.

This clonotype was counted ten times or more. CDR3 sequence: CSVEDLQGAGFMGTEAFF. The DNA of the CDR3 is TGCAGCGTTGAAGATCTTCAGGGGGCAGGTTTCATGGGCACTGAAGCTTTCTTT. This chain links TRBV29-1 with TRBJ1-1, with 8 bases that match TRBD1. CDR1 is SQVTM, CDR2 ANQGSEA, per germline. The CDR3 sequence is 18 residues long. Germline trimming cut 0 bases from V and 4 bases from J; bases unmatched to any gene: 16.

Many counts were recorded for this clonotype. V is TRBV7-6 and J is TRBJ2-7; D is possibly TRBD1 (6 bases). The CDR3 runs to 16 residues. V was pared by 4 bases and J by 3 bases, with 19 bases between. Per germline, CDR1 SGHVS and CDR2 FNYEAQ. The CDR3 loop is CASSSGGGQRYYEQYF. The CDR3 coding sequence is TGTGCCAGCAGCTCAGGTGGCGGACAGAGATACTACGAGCAGTACTTC.

The table lists this clonotype with many counts. The CDR3 DNA reads as TGTGCCAGCAGTGAGACAGGGGGCACGAGCAATCAGCCCCAGCATTTT. As protein: CASSETGGTSNQPQHF. The genes are TRBV6-1 and TRBJ1-5, with 10 bases aligning to TRBD1. Germline V lookup: CDR1 MNHNS, CDR2 SASEGT. V was pared by 3 bases and J by 1 base, with 3 bases of the junction left unmatched. The CDR3 sequence is 16 residues long.